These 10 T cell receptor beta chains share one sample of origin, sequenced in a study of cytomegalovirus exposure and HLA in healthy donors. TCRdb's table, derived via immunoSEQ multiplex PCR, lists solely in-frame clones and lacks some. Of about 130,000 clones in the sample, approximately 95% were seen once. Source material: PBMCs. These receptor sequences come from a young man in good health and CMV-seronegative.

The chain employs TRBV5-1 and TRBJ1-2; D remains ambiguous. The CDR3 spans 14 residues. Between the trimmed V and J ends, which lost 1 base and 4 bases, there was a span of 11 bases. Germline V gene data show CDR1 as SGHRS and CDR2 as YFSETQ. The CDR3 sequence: CASSLTTTSYGYTF. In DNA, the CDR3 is TGCGCCAGCAGCTTGACTACGACGAGCTATGGCTACACCTTC.

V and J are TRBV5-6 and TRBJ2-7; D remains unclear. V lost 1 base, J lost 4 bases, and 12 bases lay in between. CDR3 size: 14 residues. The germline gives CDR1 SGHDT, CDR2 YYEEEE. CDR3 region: CASSLYPFGYEQYF. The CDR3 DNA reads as TGTGCCAGCAGCTTGTATCCGTTCGGGTACGAGCAGTACTTC.

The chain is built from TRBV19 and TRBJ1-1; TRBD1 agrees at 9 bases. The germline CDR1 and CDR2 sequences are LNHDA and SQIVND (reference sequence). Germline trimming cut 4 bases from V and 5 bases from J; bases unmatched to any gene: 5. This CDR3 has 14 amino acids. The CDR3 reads CASSRQGGWTEAFF. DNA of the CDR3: TGTGCCAGTAGTAGACAGGGGGGTTGGACTGAAGCTTTCTTT.

CDR3 bases: TGTGCCAGCAGCGATCGGGACAGGGTATACGGCTACACCTTC. Translation: CASSDRDRVYGYTF. V is TRBV5-8 and J is TRBJ1-2; 9 bases are a match to TRBD1. The germline CDR1 and CDR2 sequences are SGHTS and YDEGEE. The ends lost 4 bases at V and 8 bases at J; junction bases unmatched: 9. The CDR3 contains 14 residues.

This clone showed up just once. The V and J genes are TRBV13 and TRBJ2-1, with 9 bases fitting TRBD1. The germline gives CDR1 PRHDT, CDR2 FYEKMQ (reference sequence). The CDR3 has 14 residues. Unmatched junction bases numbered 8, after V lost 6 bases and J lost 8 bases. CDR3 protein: CASSTRTGADEQFF. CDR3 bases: TGTGCCAGCAGTACTAGGACAGGGGCGGATGAGCAGTTCTTC.

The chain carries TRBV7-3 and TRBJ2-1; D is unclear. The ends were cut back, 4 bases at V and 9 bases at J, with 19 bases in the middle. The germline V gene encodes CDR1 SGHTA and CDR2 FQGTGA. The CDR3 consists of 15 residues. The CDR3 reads CASSSRVWKNGEQFF. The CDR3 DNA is TGTGCCAGCAGCTCCCGGGTCTGGAAAAATGGTGAGCAGTTCTTC.

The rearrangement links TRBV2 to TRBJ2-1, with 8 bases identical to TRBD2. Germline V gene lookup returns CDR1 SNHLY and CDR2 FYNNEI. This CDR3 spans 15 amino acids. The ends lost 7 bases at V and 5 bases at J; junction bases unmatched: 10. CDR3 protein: CASIAGIIPDNEQFF. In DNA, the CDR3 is TGTGCCAGCATAGCGGGAATAATACCCGACAATGAGCAGTTCTTC.

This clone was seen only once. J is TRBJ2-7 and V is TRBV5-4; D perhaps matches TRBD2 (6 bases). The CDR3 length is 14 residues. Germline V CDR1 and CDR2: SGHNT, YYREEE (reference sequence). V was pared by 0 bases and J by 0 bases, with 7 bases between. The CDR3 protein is CASSLAGSSYEQYF. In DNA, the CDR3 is TGTGCCAGCAGCTTGGCCGGGAGCTCCTACGAGCAGTACTTC.

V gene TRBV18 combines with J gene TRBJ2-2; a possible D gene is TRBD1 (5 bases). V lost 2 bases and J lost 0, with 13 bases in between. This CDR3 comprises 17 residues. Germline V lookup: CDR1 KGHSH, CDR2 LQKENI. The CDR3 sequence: CASSPLGPGTNTGELFF. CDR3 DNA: TGTGCCAGCTCACCATTGGGGCCGGGTACGAACACCGGGGAGCTGTTTTTT.

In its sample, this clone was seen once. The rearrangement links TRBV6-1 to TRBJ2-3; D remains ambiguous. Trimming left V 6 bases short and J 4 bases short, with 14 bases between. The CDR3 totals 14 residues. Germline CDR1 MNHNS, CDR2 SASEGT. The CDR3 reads CASRGLLTADTQYF. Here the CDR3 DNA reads TGTGCCAGCAGGGGCCTACTGACGGCAGATACGCAGTATTTT.